The rows below give T cell receptor beta chains drawn from one sample of a study of identical twins. TCRdb itself ran the 5' RACE reads through MiXCR, one entry per CDR3 protein. The table has around 220,000 distinct CDR3 sequences, 10% seen once. The material sequenced was memory T cells sorted from blood. These receptors were obtained from a man over 45 in good health. The CDR3 runs from the conserved cysteine through the conserved F or W. D genes are given only for firm matches. Some rows have no size entry. The others give once, few or many, or a class for an expanded clone.

TRBJ1-4	NA	TRBV11-2	TRBD1	TGTGCCAGCAGCCTCGGACAGGCCCGAATGAAAAAACTGTTTTTT	CASSLGQARMKKLFF
TRBJ2-5	many	TRBV28	NA	TGTGCCAGCAGTTTAATTTCTGGGACCAAAGAGACCCAGTACTTC	CASSLISGTKETQYF
TRBJ1-6	many	TRBV7-2	NA	TGTGCCAGCAGCTCCGGCGGCAATTCACCCCTCCACTTT	CASSSGGNSPLHF
TRBJ1-5	NA	TRBV20-1	TRBD1	TGCAGTGCCACGAGACAGGGTTTGGGAAATCAGCCCCAGCATTTT	CSATRQGLGNQPQHF
TRBJ2-4	many	TRBV29-1	NA	TGCAGCGTTGAAGATCTCCCGGGGGCCCCAGGGGCCAAAAACATTCAGTACTTC	CSVEDLPGAPGAKNIQYF
TRBJ1-5	many	TRBV28	NA	TGTACCAGTGGAGACCGCTATAGCAATCAGCCCCAGCATTTT	CTSGDRYSNQPQHF
TRBJ2-4	NA	TRBV6-1	NA	TGTGCCAGCCGAGAAGCCCCGGCAACCAAAAACATTCAGTACTTC	CASREAPATKNIQYF
TRBJ1-1	many	TRBV4-3	NA	TGCGCCAGCAGCCAAGGTGGCCAGTGGACTGAAGCTTTCTTT	CASSQGGQWTEAFF
TRBJ2-3	NA	TRBV29-1	TRBD2	TGCAGCGTTGACAGGGGCGGCGGGGGGGACACAGATACGCAGTATTTT	CSVDRGGGGDTDTQYF
TRBJ2-6	NA	TRBV20-1	NA	TGCAGTGCCCTCATAACGGCCGAACTCATCTCTGGGGCCAACGTCCTGACTTTC	CSALITAELISGANVLTF
TRBJ1-2	few	TRBV4-3	NA	TGCGCCAGCAGCCGTACGGCCGCTCATAACTATGGCTACACCTTC	CASSRTAAHNYGYTF
TRBJ1-5	many	TRBV6-6	NA	TGTGCCAGCGAACGACAAGATCAGCCCCAGCATTTT	CASERQDQPQHF
TRBJ1-1	many	TRBV30	NA	TGTGCCTGGAGTCCGGGACCAGGACGCGGCACTGAAGCTTTCTTT	CAWSPGPGRGTEAFF
TRBJ1-1	few	TRBV7-2	NA	TGTGCCAGCAGCTTTCACCGGGCGTCGGGCACTGAAGCTTTCTTT	CASSFHRASGTEAFF
TRBJ1-4	NA	TRBV20-1	NA	TGCAGGGGGGGCTGGGGTGAAAAACTGTTTTTT	CRGGWGEKLFF
TRBJ1-3	NA	TRBV7-2	NA	TGTGCCAGCAGCCCCCGTCCGTGGGAATCTGGAAACACCATATATTTT	CASSPRPWESGNTIYF
TRBJ2-1	many	TRBV9	NA	TGTGCCAGCAGCGTAGATGAGGTAGGGTCCAATGAGCAGTTCTTC	CASSVDEVGSNEQFF
TRBJ1-5	NA	TRBV7-2	NA	TGTGCCAGCAGCCAGGGACCGAACAATCAGCCCCAGCATTTT	CASSQGPNNQPQHF
TRBJ1-4	many	TRBV6-1	NA	TGTGCCAGCAGTGCCGGGTCCTCAACTAATGAAAAACTGTTTTTT	CASSAGSSTNEKLFF
TRBJ2-1	many	TRBV6-1	TRBD2	TGTGCCAGCAGTCATAGCGGGAGGAAGAAATCCTACAATGAGCAGTTCTTC	CASSHSGRKKSYNEQFF
TRBJ2-1	many	TRBV7-2	TRBD2	TGTGCCAGCAGCTTAGGACTAGCGGAGGGACACAATGAGCAGTTCTTC	CASSLGLAEGHNEQFF
TRBJ1-1	few	TRBV3-1	TRBD1	TGTGCCAGCAGCCAAGCAGGGGGCCTGAACACTGAAGCTTTCTTT	CASSQAGGLNTEAFF
TRBJ2-1	few	TRBV20-1	TRBD2	TGCAGTGCTAGAGCCCCTAGCGGTCGGGCGCAGTTCTTC	CSARAPSGRAQFF
TRBJ2-3	many	TRBV28	NA	TGTGCCAGCAGTCCCGGGACTGTAAGCTCAGATACGCAGTATTTT	CASSPGTVSSDTQYF
TRBJ2-5	few	TRBV4-3	NA	TGCGCCAGCAGCCAAAACCAGCGGGAGACCCAGTACTTC	CASSQNQRETQYF
TRBJ1-5	NA	TRBV7-9	NA	TGTGCCAGCAGCTTAGAGAATCAGCCCCAGCATTTT	CASSLENQPQHF